This T cell receptor beta chain was recorded in a study of CDR3 diversity in severe acne. The V and J ends lost 0 bases and 6 bases respectively, with 13 bases between them. The CDR3 is 15 amino acids. Per germline, CDR1 SGHDT and CDR2 YYEEEE. MiXCR, run by TCRdb on the PCR reads, gives a single entry per CDR3 protein. This table holds more than 80,000 distinct CDR3 sequences, around 54% found once. This receptor was taken from a male donor with severe acne vulgaris. The chain joins TRBV5-6 to TRBJ1-5, with D possibly TRBD1 on 5 matching bases. Input material: blood. The CDR3 protein is CASSLGPGLGQPQHF. CDR3 sequence (DNA): TGTGCCAGCAGCTTGGGCCCGGGGCTAGGTCAGCCCCAGCATTTT.